The sequence of this T cell receptor beta chain was determined in a study of T cell repertoires in breast cancer (dated by TCRdb to the mid-2010s). About the full investigation: Samples profiled in the study came from tumors, lymph nodes and peripheral blood lymphocytes of breast cancer patients, along with peripheral blood from healthy control donors. The controls were nine healthy donors whose age range was similar to that of the patients. Blood samples were separated by Ficoll, whereas tumor-free lymph nodes were processed without any enzymatic digestion. After being minced and digested with Liberase and DNase, tumors and tumor-involved lymph nodes were passed through 70-um and 40-um filters. On average, sequencing produced approximately 530,000 sequences per sample, which came to 9 to 10 reads per input cell. The majority of the 21 patient tumors analyzed for shared TCRs were ER+/PR+. Because breast cancer has a low mutational burden and rarely has common mutations, the study reasoned that TCRs shared between breast cancer patients would target shared antigens. Overall study results and their limits: Shared TCRs were encoded by various nucleotide sequences, which suggests selection and expansion based on antigen. Genuine antitumor clones may have been missed because singleton TCRs were discarded and only part of each tumor was sampled. Roughly 19 TCR pairs were shared across seven or more patient tumors and rarely found in control blood, suggesting possible tumor specificity. Emulsion RT-PCR was regarded as qualitative rather than quantitative, because clone recovery was skewed by transcript abundance and primer differences. Tumor-involved sentinel lymph nodes shared about fourfold more TCRs with matched tumor repertoires than tumor-free nodes (roughly 8% versus 2%).

The study used an expanded emulsion RT-PCR method with primers for all TCR V genes to analyze paired alpha-beta TCRs of CD8+ T cells. CD8+ T cells were isolated with a CD8 positive selection kit and were then incubated overnight in roughly 9.4 IU/mL IL-2 prior to emulsion RT-PCR. Libraries were constructed by emulsion pairing. Unpaired genes were suppressed in a second nested PCR with blocking oligos, after which Illumina adaptors and barcodes were added in a third nested PCR. Each master mix for emulsion RT-PCR held roughly 5,000-260,000 T cells along with C-region, Stepout and V-region primers. The Micellula Emulsion and Purification Kit was used to make the emulsions, and Qiagen OneStep RT-PCR reagents were used for RT-PCR. Pooled libraries were sequenced with paired-end 2 x 250 reads on an Illumina MiSeq. On the authors' methods: Read pairs were joined in Galaxy and clipped at the engineered overlap into separate alpha and beta files; unclipped reads were discarded. To assign alpha-beta pairs, the researchers used CompleteTCR, a MiTCR-based pipeline that relies on an R script to link chains sharing read cluster identifiers. TCR sequences that were observed only once, about 1-3.1% of the total, were removed as potential sequencing errors. TCRdb reran the public reads through fastp at Q25 and MiXCR, keeping productive beta chains. Identical CDR3 protein sequences are pooled into one entry, listed with their most common genes and DNA. TCRdb's processing, not the study's, gives the V and J calls here. The sample table shows about 40,000 distinct CDR3 sequences, and around 45% are seen once. Approximately 57% of the sample comes from the top ten.

This clonotype was observed a handful of times. Its antigen is unknown. No qualities accompany the bases; no much larger clone lies one base away. The sequenced sample was CD8+ T cells. The sequence derives from a pool of human donors with breast cancer or a healthy control (not recorded which).

Here the CDR3 is given as CASSLYQVSYEQYF. The nucleotides are TGTGCCAGCAGCTTATACCAGGTCTCCTACGAGCAGTACTTC. This sequence uses TRBV7-9 and TRBJ2-7; the D gene lacks a confident call. Including the terminal cysteine and phenylalanine, the CDR3 comprises 14 residues. Solely the CDR3 DNA is kept, with 42 bases framed from the first base. Trimming takes 2 bases from V and 0 bases from J, and the germline ends sit 8 bases apart. CDR1 and CDR2 were assigned from the germline V gene (reference sequence) as SEHNR and FQNEAQ.